This is a list of T cell receptor beta chains from one sample in a study of cytomegalovirus exposure and HLA in healthy donors. Sequencing used immunoSEQ multiplex PCR; TCRdb keeps in-frame clones, though not all of them. The repertoire holds roughly 230,000 clones, around 91% seen once, with 3% to 3.5% in the top ten. Source material: PBMCs. These receptors came from a woman under 40 in good health and CMV-seronegative. Both conserved end residues are part of each CDR3. A D gene is named only where the DNA matches it firmly. Some rows mark clone size as missing; the rest say once, few, many or name a class of expanded clone.

j_call: TRBJ1-1
d_call: .
clone_size: .
v_call: TRBV7-6
cdr3_nt: TGTGCCAGCAGCCGCGACGCAGAGACTGAAGCTTTCTTT
cdr3_aa: CASSRDAETEAFF

j_call: TRBJ2-1
d_call: TRBD1
clone_size: few
v_call: TRBV6-4
cdr3_nt: TGTGCCAGCAGCCAAGGGGGCAATGTGCAGTTCTTC
cdr3_aa: CASSQGGNVQFF

j_call: TRBJ2-7
d_call: .
clone_size: .
v_call: TRBV10-3
cdr3_nt: TGTGCCATCAGTGAGATCGAAGTATACGAGCAGTACTTC
cdr3_aa: CAISEIEVYEQYF

j_call: TRBJ2-2
d_call: .
clone_size: few
v_call: TRBV7-2
cdr3_nt: TGTGCCAGCAGCTTCACTAGTACCGGGGAGCTGTTTTTT
cdr3_aa: CASSFTSTGELFF

j_call: TRBJ2-3
d_call: TRBD2
clone_size: .
v_call: TRBV29-1
cdr3_nt: TGCAGCGCCGGACTAGCGGGAGGAGTAGATACGCAGTATTTT
cdr3_aa: CSAGLAGGVDTQYF

j_call: TRBJ2-7
d_call: .
clone_size: once
v_call: TRBV7-2
cdr3_nt: TGTGCCAGCAGCTTAGTAGGTCGGAACCCGAATAACGAGCAGTACTTC
cdr3_aa: CASSLVGRNPNNEQYF

j_call: TRBJ2-3
d_call: .
clone_size: .
v_call: TRBV6-5
cdr3_nt: TGTGCCAGCAAGCGGATTAGCACAGATACGCAGTATTTT
cdr3_aa: CASKRISTDTQYF

j_call: TRBJ2-5
d_call: .
clone_size: .
v_call: TRBV27
cdr3_nt: TGTGCCAGCAGTTTTGGGGGAGGTGCAGAGACCCAGTACTTC
cdr3_aa: CASSFGGGAETQYF

j_call: TRBJ2-6
d_call: .
clone_size: .
v_call: TRBV7-8
cdr3_nt: TGTGCCAGCAGCTTAGCCCCCCCAGGTGGAGGGGCGGGGGCCAACGTCCTGACTTTC
cdr3_aa: CASSLAPPGGGAGANVLTF

j_call: TRBJ1-2
d_call: TRBD1
clone_size: .
v_call: TRBV28
cdr3_nt: TGTGCCAGCAGTTTAGGCGGGACAGAGTATGGCTACACCTTC
cdr3_aa: CASSLGGTEYGYTF